This entry is about one T cell receptor beta chain. The V and J ends lost 0 bases and 0 bases respectively, with 7 bases between them. Germline lookup yields CDR1 SGDLS and CDR2 YYNGEE. CDR3 length: 15 residues. These data originate in a study of control samples from healthy donors and cancer patients. TCRdb's copy holds only in-frame clones and misses some; the assay was immunoSEQ multiplex PCR. The table includes tens of thousands of clones, approximately 89% detected once. The sequenced material came from PBMCs. This TCR came from a man between 60 and 75 years old with colorectal cancer. The gene calls are TRBV9 and TRBJ2-1, with D unresolved. The CDR3 sequence: CASSVATPSYNEQFF. The CDR3 DNA sequence: TGTGCCAGCAGCGTAGCTACCCCCTCCTACAATGAGCAGTTCTTC.